The text below deals with one T cell receptor beta chain. Antigen unknown. This sample was taken from a study of shared clonotypes between healthy human individuals. Across the study: Three CD4 naive, three CD4 memory, two CD8 naive and one CD8 memory plate were used per donor. General study results and limits: Larger estimated richness was generally recorded for naive subsets relative to memory subsets.

V dropped 3 bases and J dropped 4; count of bases not matched to a gene: 3. The CDR3 runs to 16 residues. Germline assignment: CDR1 MNHEY and CDR2 SMNVEV (reference sequence). Replicate PCRs for sorted subsets used around 200 ng DNA; this equaled about 30,000 T cell genomes. Produced via immunoSEQ multiplex PCR; TCRdb's table is partial and in-frame only. The table lists some 2,400,000 clones, 90% to 96% of them singletons. This chain joins TRBV27 and TRBJ2-1; 13 bases are a match to TRBD2. Sequencing input: naive CD4+ T cells sorted from blood. The subset was: CD45RA+ positively selected. This TCR derives from a young man in good health. The CDR3 loop is CASSFTSGRGYNEQFF. CDR3 DNA: TGTGCCAGCAGTTTTACTAGCGGGAGGGGTTACAATGAGCAGTTCTTC.